Shown below are 15 T cell receptor beta chains from a single sample sequenced in a study of metastatic and nonmetastatic thyroid tumors. Through MiXCR, TCRdb re-clonotyped the PCR reads. The sample lists about 69,000 clones, 12% to 15% occurring once. Nobody among the patients had been given any treatment before thyroid surgery. Sequences were obtained from blood. The receptor set was obtained from a male donor with papillary thyroid cancer or a benign thyroid nodule (not recorded which). Some clones in this sample may be carry-over from other donors' samples.

Many counts were recorded for this clone. V and J are TRBV2 and TRBJ1-2, with 8 bases fitting TRBD1. After removal of 7 bases from V and 4 bases from J, the junction contained 8 bases not matched to a gene. CDR1 is SNHLY and CDR2 is FYNNEI in the germline V gene. The CDR3 is made up of 14 amino acids. CDR3 in amino acids: CASIPRQGTYGYTF. CDR3 nucleotide sequence: TGTGCCAGCATCCCAAGACAGGGGACCTATGGCTACACCTTC.

This clone has at least ten counts. The chain joins TRBV18 to TRBJ1-2; no clear D gene. Trimming removed 4 bases at V and 4 bases at J, with 13 bases between. The CDR3 is 14 residues long. CDR1 is KGHSH, CDR2 LQKENI, per germline. CDR3 in amino acids: CASSQSDGPYGYTF. The CDR3 DNA is TGTGCCAGCTCACAGTCCGACGGGCCCTATGGCTACACCTTC.

A note on this clone: A much more abundant neighbour one base away suggests this may be a read error. At the DNA level, this CDR3 is encoded by other sequences in the same sample as well. The chain links TRBV20-1 to TRBJ2-5; no firm D call. The length of the CDR3 is 14 residues. Per the germline V gene, CDR1 is DFQATT and CDR2 is SNEGSKA (reference sequence). Trimming shortened V by 0 bases and J by 5 bases, and 13 bases separated the two germline ends. CDR3 sequence (DNA): TGCAGTGCTAGAGATTTGGGCCAGCGTGAGACCCAGTACTTC. Amino acids: CSARDLGQRETQYF.

The sample holds many counts of this clone. The chain recombines TRBV28 with TRBJ1-5; 11 bases agree with TRBD1. After removal of 4 bases from V and 4 bases from J, the junction contained 3 bases not matched to a gene. CDR1 is MDHEN and CDR2 is SYDVKM in the germline V gene. This CDR3 has 15 amino acids. CDR3 sequence: CASSSGQGANQPQHF. The CDR3 nucleotides are TGTGCCAGCAGTTCCGGACAGGGGGCGAATCAGCCCCAGCATTTT.

There are many counts of this clone. This sequence joins TRBV7-9 and TRBJ2-7, with D maybe TRBD2 (5 bases). The CDR3 contains 11 residues. CDR1 and CDR2 (germline): SEHNR, FQNEAQ (reference sequence). CDR3 amino acids: CASSLGPGMNV. CDR3 nucleotide sequence: TGTGCCAGCAGCTTAGGACCGGGAATGAACGTC.

By sample fraction, this clone is medium-sized (0.01 to 0.1%). V is TRBV6-1 and J is TRBJ2-1; 8 positions agree with TRBD1. Trimming removed 5 bases from V and 5 bases from J; junction bases left unmatched: 2. CDR1 is MNHNS, CDR2 SASEGT, per germline. The CDR3 is 13 residues long. CDR3 region: CASSRQGNNEQFF. The CDR3 bases are TGTGCCAGCAGTCGACAGGGGAACAATGAGCAGTTCTTC.

In this sample, this clone turned up many times. The V gene is TRBV24-1, the J gene TRBJ2-3; possible D gene TRBD2, 5 bases. Germline loops: CDR1 KGHDR, CDR2 SFDVKD. The germline V and J ends were trimmed by 9 bases and 3 bases, with 15 bases remaining between them. There are 14 residues in the CDR3. The CDR3 sequence is CATGSKGGTDTQYF. In nucleotides, the CDR3 is TGTGCCACCGGATCAAAAGGCGGGACAGATACGCAGTATTTT.

This clone has just a few counts. V gene TRBV6-4 combines with J gene TRBJ2-7, with 10 bases aligning to TRBD2. Per the germline V gene, CDR1 is MRHNA and CDR2 is SNTAGT. The CDR3 totals 15 residues. V dropped 4 bases and J dropped 4; count of bases not matched to a gene: 7. The CDR3 sequence: CASSAGLAVVYEQYF. CDR3 sequence (DNA): TGTGCCAGCAGTGCTGGACTAGCGGTAGTTTACGAGCAGTACTTC.

The rearrangement joins TRBV6-5 to TRBJ1-2, with D perhaps TRBD1 (6 bases). Deletions cut 6 bases from V and 4 bases from J, with 12 bases between. The germline V gene has CDR1 MNHEY and CDR2 SVGAGI. The CDR3 length is 13 residues. The CDR3 nucleotides read TGTGCCAGCAGCTTAGACAGGTCCTATGGCTACACCTTC. It is translated as CASSLDRSYGYTF.

This clone was picked up many times. The chain is built from TRBV6-6 and TRBJ2-3; TRBD2 agrees at 12 bases. The CDR3 is made up of 20 amino acids. The V and J ends lost 4 bases and 4 bases, in that order; junction bases with no gene match: 18. CDR1 MNHNY and CDR2 SVGAGI come from the germline V gene (reference sequence). CDR3 amino acids: CASSSPPPGLAGGVPDTQYF. The DNA of the CDR3 is TGTGCCAGCAGTTCTCCACCCCCGGGACTAGCGGGCGGAGTGCCAGATACGCAGTATTTT.

This clone was seen many times. The chain carries TRBV5-1 and TRBJ1-6; TRBD1 aligns across 9 bases. The CDR3 spans 14 residues. V gave up 2 bases and J gave up 9 bases; unmatched junction bases: 3. The germline V gene encodes CDR1 SGHRS and CDR2 YFSETQ. CDR3 in DNA: TGCGCCAGCAGCTTCGGGACAGGGCGTTCACCCCTCCACTTT. It specifies CASSFGTGRSPLHF.

This clone has ten or more counts. The chain has TRBV28 and TRBJ1-6; D remains ambiguous. Trimming took off 3 bases at V and 10 bases at J, with 4 bases between the two ends. CDR1 is MDHEN and CDR2 is SYDVKM in the germline V gene. The CDR3 runs 11 residues. CDR3 in amino acids: CASSFGSPLHF. CDR3 DNA sequence: TGTGCCAGCAGTTTCGGATCACCCCTCCACTTT.

This clone appeared many times. V usage is TRBV3-1 and J usage is TRBJ2-7; 7 bases align to TRBD2. The germline V gene encodes CDR1 LGHDT and CDR2 YNNKEL (reference sequence). The CDR3 loop spans 16 amino acids. V was pared by 1 base and J by 1 base, with 7 bases of the junction left unmatched. The CDR3 loop reads CASSQGGGFGSYEQYF. The CDR3 DNA follows: TGTGCCAGCAGCCAAGGGGGGGGTTTCGGGTCCTACGAGCAGTACTTC.

As to this clone: This may stem from a read error, because a much larger clone lies one nucleotide away. This chain uses TRBV13 with TRBJ2-2; 7 bases match TRBD2. The CDR3 loop spans 14 amino acids. Germline V CDR1 and CDR2: PRHDT, FYEKMQ (reference sequence). With V trimmed by 6 bases and J by 4 bases, 5 bases remained unmatched. The CDR3: CASRAGSSTGELFF. CDR3 DNA sequence: TGTGCCAGCAGAGCGGGATCCAGCACCGGGGAGCTGTTTTTT.

This clone was seen repeatedly, ten times or more. The rearrangement joins TRBV11-2 to TRBJ2-3; 10 bases line up with TRBD1. V gave up 4 bases and J gave up 1 base; unmatched junction bases: 5. The CDR3 spans 16 residues. Germline lookup yields CDR1 SGHAT and CDR2 FQNNGV. The CDR3 region has the DNA TGTGCCAGCAGCTCGCGGGGACAGGGGCGCACAGATACGCAGTATTTT. It yields the protein CASSSRGQGRTDTQYF.